This T cell receptor (beta chain) was sequenced for a study of metastatic and nonmetastatic thyroid tumors. Overall study: Repertoire data that came from the blood and tumor or nodule tissue of malignant and benign thyroid patients were compared.

A remark on this clone: The target antigen is unknown.

Thyroid surgery was preceded by no treatment in any patient. MiXCR reprocessed the PCR reads for TCRdb. The sample includes tens of thousands of clones, roughly 24% of them seen just once. The CDR3 runs to 14 residues. Germline CDR1 reads SNHLY; CDR2 reads FYNNEI. The V end lost 7 bases, the J end lost 0 bases, and 13 bases lay between the germline ends. Findings and limits, study-wide: Significantly higher TCR beta diversity was reportedly seen in malignant thyroid tumors than benign nodules, in blood and tumor.

The J gene is TRBJ2-7, the V gene TRBV2; D is unclear. This TCR was sampled from a female donor with papillary thyroid cancer or a benign thyroid nodule (not recorded which). Some clones in this sample may be carry-over from other donors' samples. Sequenced material: tumor tissue. The CDR3 DNA reads TGTGCCAGCAAATCCCGCCAGTCCTCCTACGAGCAGTACTTC. It specifies CASKSRQSSYEQYF.